This entry lists 11 T cell receptor beta chains sequenced from one sample in a study of blood T cells in healthy people across ages. With a J-beta primer mix and a sample-barcoded 5' primer, a second PCR ran about 6 to 11 cycles. Each CDR3 protein gets one entry after TCRdb re-called the 5' RACE reads with MiXCR. The data contain 1 million or so distinct CDR3 sequences, over 35% of them seen just once; the ten biggest clones take up approximately 17%. Sequenced input: blood. The receptors shown here come from a woman aged 60-75 years in good health.

V is TRBV2 and J is TRBJ1-1, with D possibly TRBD1 on 6 matching bases. The germline gives CDR1 SNHLY, CDR2 FYNNEI. The CDR3 length is 10 residues. V was trimmed by 8 bases and J by 7 bases, leaving 8 bases between them. CDR3 in DNA: TGTGCCAGCCAGGGGTGTGAAGCTTTCTTT. Protein: CASQGCEAFF.

The chain uses TRBV28 and TRBJ2-3; D is possibly TRBD2 (6 bases). The CDR3 runs 14 residues. CDR1 MDHEN and CDR2 SYDVKM come from the germline V gene. The germline V and J ends were trimmed by 5 bases and 6 bases, with 15 bases remaining between them. The CDR3 region is CASSRQGGRDTQYF. CDR3 nucleotides: TGTGCCAGCAGTCGTCAGGGAGGAAGGGATACGCAGTATTTT.

The rearrangement joins TRBV20-1 to TRBJ1-1; unclear D gene. V was cut by 0 bases and J by 7 bases, with 3 bases left in between. From germline, CDR1 is DFQATT and CDR2 SNEGSKA (reference sequence). This CDR3 has 10 amino acids. The DNA for the CDR3 is TGCAGTGCTAGAGAGGGTGAAGCTTTCTTT. It codes for CSAREGEAFF.

Concerning this clonotype: A much bigger clone sits one base away, suggesting this may be a read error. DNA for the CDR3: TGTGCCAGCAGCTTAGACGACAGCCAAGAGACCCAGTTCTTC. It is translated as CASSLDDSQETQFF. The chain is built from TRBV11-2 and TRBJ2-1; weak D call: TRBD1 (5 bases). The V gene lost 0 bases and the J gene lost 13 bases, with 16 bases spanning the gap. The germline V gene has CDR1 SGHAT and CDR2 FQNNGV. The CDR3 is 14 residues long. Drawing the rest from reference TRBV11-2 and TRBJ2-1, the complete variable domain is EAGVAQSPRYKIIEKRQSVAFWCNPISGHATLYWYQQILGQGPKLLIQFQNNGVVDDSQLPKDRFSAERLKGVDSTLKIQPAKLEDSAVYLCASSLDDSQETQFFGPGTRLTVL.

J is TRBJ1-2 and V is TRBV2; 9 bases align to TRBD1. The J segment lost 2 bases and the V segment lost 3 bases, leaving 1 base of the junction unmatched. CDR3 length: 14 residues. Germline V gene sequence: CDR1 SNHLY, CDR2 FYNNEI. The CDR3 DNA follows: TGTGCCAGCAGTGAGACAGGGGGGAACTATGGCTACACCTTC. Protein sequence: CASSETGGNYGYTF.

This chain connects TRBV20-1 to TRBJ1-2; weak D call: TRBD1 (5 bases). The CDR3 length is 14 residues. Between the trimmed V and J ends, which lost 0 bases and 7 bases, there was a span of 15 bases. CDR1 is DFQATT, CDR2 SNEGSKA, per germline (reference sequence). CDR3 bases: TGCAGTGCTAGAGATAACTCGGGGGAAGGTGGCTACACCTTC. This encodes CSARDNSGEGGYTF.

The chain employs TRBV5-5 and TRBJ2-7; D possibly matches TRBD1 or TRBD2 (5 bases each). Germline CDR1 SGHKS, CDR2 YYEKEE (reference sequence). Trimming pared 4 bases from V and 3 bases from J, leaving 17 bases between. This CDR3 has 15 amino acids. CDR3: CASSPEDMKGYEQYF. CDR3 bases: TGTGCCAGCAGCCCGGAGGACATGAAGGGCTACGAGCAGTACTTC.

This rearrangement joins TRBV20-1 to TRBJ1-1; D is ambiguous. Per the germline V gene, CDR1 is DFQATT and CDR2 is SNEGSKA (reference sequence). The CDR3 totals 16 residues. Trimming removed 1 base at V and 4 bases at J, with 19 bases between. The CDR3 DNA follows: TGCAGTGCTAGAGGGGCAATACTACCCTGGGGCACTGAAGCTTTCTTT. Translation gives CSARGAILPWGTEAFF.

This chain connects TRBV25-1 to TRBJ1-4, with unresolved D. CDR1 and CDR2 from the germline V gene are MGHDK and SYGVNS. Between the trimmed V and J ends, which lost 4 bases and 6 bases, there was a span of 18 bases. The CDR3 has 16 residues. This chain's CDR3 is CASSAGSRYTHEKLFF. The CDR3 nucleotides are TGTGCCAGCAGTGCCGGCAGCCGCTATACTCATGAAAAACTGTTTTTT.

This sequence joins TRBV28 and TRBJ1-1; 10 nucleotides agree with TRBD1. CDR3 length: 13 amino acids. J was trimmed by 5 bases and V by 5 bases; bases with no gene match: 2. Germline CDR1 and CDR2: MDHEN and SYDVKM. CDR3 nucleotide sequence: TGTGCCAGCAGTGGGGACAGGGGAACTGAAGCTTTCTTT. Translated: CASSGDRGTEAFF.

The rearrangement uses TRBV29-1 and TRBJ2-4, with a tentative D call TRBD2 (5 bases). V shed 4 bases and J shed 6 bases, with 10 bases lying between them. The CDR3 contains 12 residues. Germline V lookup: CDR1 SQVTM, CDR2 ANQGSEA. The CDR3: CSVALGRNIQYF. DNA for the CDR3: TGCAGCGTTGCTTTGGGGAGAAACATTCAGTACTTC. The full variable domain, with the rest looked up from reference TRBV29-1 and TRBJ2-4, is SAVISQKPSRDICQRGTSLTIQCQVDSQVTMMFWYRQQPGQSLTLIATANQGSEATYESGFVIDKFPISRPNLTFSTLTVSNMSPEDSSIYLCSVALGRNIQYFGAGTRLSVL.